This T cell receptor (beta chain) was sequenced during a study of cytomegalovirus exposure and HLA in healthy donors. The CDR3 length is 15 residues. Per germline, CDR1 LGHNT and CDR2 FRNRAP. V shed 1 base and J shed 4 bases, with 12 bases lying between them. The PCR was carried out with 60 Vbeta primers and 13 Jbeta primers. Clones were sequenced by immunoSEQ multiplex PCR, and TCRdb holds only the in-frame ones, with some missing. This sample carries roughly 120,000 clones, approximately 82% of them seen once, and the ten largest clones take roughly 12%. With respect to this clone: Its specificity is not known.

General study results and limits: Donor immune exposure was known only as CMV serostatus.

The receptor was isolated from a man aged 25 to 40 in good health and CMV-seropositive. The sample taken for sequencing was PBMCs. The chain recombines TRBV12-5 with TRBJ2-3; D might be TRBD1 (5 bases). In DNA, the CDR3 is TGTGCTAGTGGTTTGGGACAGAGAAGCGCAGATACGCAGTATTTT. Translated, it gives CASGLGQRSADTQYF.